The 18 T cell receptor beta chains listed next were all sequenced from one sample in a study of OX40 agonist ivuxolimab in advanced cancers. Repertoires were generated with immunoSEQ multiplex PCR, while TCRdb's copy carries only in-frame clones and drops some. Among about 37,000 clones listed, approximately 80% were seen once. The sequencing here drew on CD4+ or CD8+ T cells sorted from blood, taken in a trial of the OX40 agonist ivuxolimab. All receptors come from an adult with an advanced solid tumor such as melanoma, head and neck, liver or kidney cancer.

This chain links TRBV9 with TRBJ2-1; 7 positions match TRBD1. Trimming removed 4 bases from V and 8 bases from J; junction bases left unmatched: 12. Germline CDR1 reads SGDLS; CDR2 reads YYNGEE. This CDR3 has 15 amino acids. The CDR3 region has the DNA TGTGCCAGCAGCTTGACTCGACAGGGTATCGATGAGCAGTTCTTC. Protein: CASSLTRQGIDEQFF.

The chain uses TRBV7-6 and TRBJ2-7; TRBD1 aligns across 7 bases. V was pared by 0 bases and J by 4 bases, with 9 bases of the junction left unmatched. This CDR3 region has 16 residues. The germline V gene has CDR1 SGHVS and CDR2 FNYEAQ. Here the CDR3 reads CASSLASGRGLYEQYF. As DNA, the CDR3 is TGTGCCAGCAGCTTAGCTAGTGGAAGGGGGCTGTACGAGCAGTACTTC.

This chain uses TRBV28 with TRBJ2-1; 10 bases line up with TRBD2. Germline V gives CDR1 MDHEN, CDR2 SYDVKM. The CDR3 extends over 18 amino acids. Losses at the gene ends were 2 bases for V and 2 bases for J; bases not matched to a gene: 9. CDR3 region: CASSLVASGRTPYNEQFF. In DNA, the CDR3 is TGTGCCAGCAGTTTAGTGGCTAGCGGGAGAACACCCTACAATGAGCAGTTCTTC.

The chain employs TRBV7-2 and TRBJ1-6; 9 nucleotides agree with TRBD1. Trimming cost V 6 bases and J 6 bases; bases outside gene matches: 9. This CDR3 has 16 amino acids. In germline, CDR1 is SGHTA, CDR2 FQGNSA. The chain's CDR3 is CASRVVSGQGNSPLHF. The CDR3 DNA sequence: TGTGCCAGCAGGGTCGTCTCGGGACAGGGTAATTCACCCCTCCACTTT.

This chain connects TRBV19 to TRBJ1-1; no definite D call. Trimming removed 1 base at V and 4 bases at J, with 4 bases between. This CDR3 has 12 amino acids. The germline CDR1 and CDR2 sequences are LNHDA and SQIVND (reference sequence). In nucleotides, the CDR3 is TGTGCCAGTAGTATAGGGGTCACTGAAGCTTTCTTT. Translating gives CASSIGVTEAFF.

The CDR3 loop reads CASSQEGQGFYEQYF. CDR3 DNA sequence: TGTGCCAGCAGCCAAGAGGGACAGGGCTTTTACGAGCAGTACTTC. This chain uses TRBV4-2 with TRBJ2-7; 9 bases are shared with TRBD1. This CDR3 is 15 amino acids long. Per germline, CDR1 LGHNA and CDR2 YNFKEQ. V lost 0 bases, J lost 4 bases, and 4 bases stayed unmatched.

This clone has more than one count but fewer than ten. The rearrangement joins TRBV6-5 to TRBJ2-7, with 10 bases lining up with TRBD1. The CDR3 sequence is 15 residues long. From germline, CDR1 is MNHEY and CDR2 SVGAGI. V trimming: 5 bases; J trimming: 3 bases; junction bases outside the gene matches: 7. CDR3 DNA sequence: TGTGCCAGCAGTATCTCCGGGACAGGGGACTACGAGCAGTACTTC. This sequence encodes CASSISGTGDYEQYF.

This chain connects TRBV7-9 to TRBJ1-3; D unclear. Between the trimmed V and J ends, which lost 1 base and 4 bases, there was a span of 5 bases. Germline CDR1 reads SEHNR; CDR2 reads FQNEAQ (reference sequence). The CDR3 covers 13 residues. The CDR3, as DNA: TGTGCCAGCAGCTTAGTGACAGGAAACACCATATATTTT. Translation gives CASSLVTGNTIYF.

The chain carries TRBV5-4 and TRBJ1-1; maybe TRBD1 (6 bases). CDR3 length: 14 residues. V was shortened by 3 bases and J by 1 base, with 10 bases between the two germline ends. Germline V gene lookup returns CDR1 SGHNT and CDR2 YYREEE (reference sequence). DNA of the CDR3: TGTGCCAGCAGCTGGGGGCCGTCGAACACTGAAGCTTTCTTT. Translating it yields CASSWGPSNTEAFF.

The V and J genes are TRBV27 and TRBJ2-7; D is uncertain. Deletions cut 0 bases from V and 9 bases from J, with 12 bases between. Germline V gives CDR1 MNHEY, CDR2 SMNVEV (reference sequence). The CDR3 runs to 13 residues. The CDR3: CASSLSTQAGQYF. For the CDR3, the DNA is TGTGCCAGCAGTTTATCGACGCAGGCAGGGCAGTACTTC.

This clone was recorded a few times. V is TRBV2 and J is TRBJ1-2, with D perhaps TRBD1 (5 bases). Germline V lookup: CDR1 SNHLY, CDR2 FYNNEI. V was clipped by 5 bases and J by 5 bases, with 12 bases between them. The CDR3 sequence is 13 residues long. The CDR3: CASSPTGSYGYTF. CDR3 nucleotide sequence: TGTGCCAGCAGTCCTACAGGTTCATATGGCTACACCTTC.

The V gene is TRBV19, the J gene TRBJ2-7, with 10 bases matching TRBD1. The CDR3 is made up of 14 amino acids. Losses at the gene ends were 5 bases for V and 2 bases for J; bases not matched to a gene: 3. Germline-derived CDR1 and CDR2 are LNHDA and SQIVND (reference sequence). The CDR3, as DNA: TGTGCCAGTAGTTACGGACAGGGGGCCTACGAGCAGTACTTC. Its protein product is CASSYGQGAYEQYF.

J is TRBJ2-5 and V is TRBV5-1; TRBD2 agrees at 8 bases. Germline V gene sequence: CDR1 SGHRS, CDR2 YFSETQ. V lost 9 bases and J lost 1; bases outside the gene matches: 17. The CDR3 totals 17 residues. The CDR3: CATRRGSGELIQETQYF. Here the CDR3 DNA reads TGCGCCACCAGACGGGGTAGCGGGGAACTAATCCAAGAGACCCAGTACTTC.

The genes are TRBV7-9 and TRBJ2-2, with TRBD2 as a possible D gene (5 bases). The germline V gene encodes CDR1 SEHNR and CDR2 FQNEAQ (reference sequence). Between the trimmed V and J ends, which lost 3 bases and 3 bases, there was a span of 8 bases. The CDR3 covers 14 residues. The CDR3 DNA reads as TGTGCCAGCAGCTTCGAGCGGCACACCGGGGAGCTGTTTTTT. As protein: CASSFERHTGELFF.

The chain is built from TRBV5-1 and TRBJ2-6, with D tentatively TRBD1 or TRBD2 (5 bases each). Looked up from germline, CDR1 is SGHRS and CDR2 is YFSETQ. Trimming left V 4 bases short and J 0 bases short, with 11 bases between. The CDR3 length is 16 residues. CDR3 bases: TGCGCCAGCAGCGGCTGGGGGAGCTCTGGGGCCAACGTCCTGACTTTC. This gives the protein CASSGWGSSGANVLTF.

J is TRBJ2-1 and V is TRBV2; no reliable D call. The CDR3 totals 10 residues. Germline-derived CDR1 and CDR2 are SNHLY and FYNNEI. Trimming pared 8 bases from V and 10 bases from J, leaving 9 bases between. This chain's CDR3 is CASVVDEQFF. The CDR3 DNA follows: TGTGCCAGCGTGGTTGACGAGCAGTTCTTC.

V usage is TRBV5-1 and J usage is TRBJ1-2; TRBD1 aligns across 7 bases. The length of the CDR3 is 13 residues. J lost 3 bases, V lost 4 bases, and 3 bases had no gene match. Germline values: CDR1 SGHRS, CDR2 YFSETQ. The CDR3: CASSRDRDYGYTF. DNA for the CDR3: TGCGCCAGCAGCCGGGACAGAGACTATGGCTACACCTTC.

The chain combines TRBV5-1 with TRBJ1-5; possibly TRBD1 for D (5 bases). V lost 0 bases, J lost 5 bases, and 9 bases lay in between. Germline V lookup: CDR1 SGHRS, CDR2 YFSETQ. The CDR3 runs 14 residues. The CDR3, as DNA: TGCGCCAGCAGCTTGGAAGAGGGACATCAGCCCCAGCATTTT. It translates to CASSLEEGHQPQHF.